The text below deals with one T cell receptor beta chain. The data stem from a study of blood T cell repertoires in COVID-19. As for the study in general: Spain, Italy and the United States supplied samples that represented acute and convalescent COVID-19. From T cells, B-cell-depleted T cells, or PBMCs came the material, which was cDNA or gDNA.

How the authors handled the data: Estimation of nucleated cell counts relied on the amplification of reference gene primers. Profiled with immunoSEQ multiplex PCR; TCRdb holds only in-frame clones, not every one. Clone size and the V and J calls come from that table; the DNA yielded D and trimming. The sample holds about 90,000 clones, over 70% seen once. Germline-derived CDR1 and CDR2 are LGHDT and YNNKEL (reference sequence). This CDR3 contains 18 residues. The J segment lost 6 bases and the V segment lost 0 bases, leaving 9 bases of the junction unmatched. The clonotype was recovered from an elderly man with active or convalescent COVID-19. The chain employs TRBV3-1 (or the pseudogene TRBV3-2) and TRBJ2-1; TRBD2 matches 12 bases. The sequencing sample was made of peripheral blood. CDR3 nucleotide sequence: TGTGCCAGCAGCCAAGAGGCTAGCGGGGGGGCCTCCGGCAATGAGCAGTTCTTC. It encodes CASSQEASGGASGNEQFF.